The present T cell receptor (beta chain) was sequenced within a study of blood T cell repertoires in COVID-19. The CDR3 extends over 13 amino acids. Looked up from germline, CDR1 is SGHTA and CDR2 is FQGNSA. V was trimmed by 0 bases and J by 9 bases, leaving 11 bases between them. Participants had their cohort set by participant-reported clinical history. Authors' data handling: Estimation of nucleated cell counts was performed using reference gene primer amplification. Clones were read by immunoSEQ multiplex PCR, and TCRdb kept only the in-frame ones, dropping some. Clonal size and the V and J genes are those of that table, whereas D and trimming came from the DNA. The sample lists 250,000 to 350,000 clones, roughly 90% seen once, with around 3% in the top ten.

V and J are TRBV7-2 and TRBJ1-1, with a possible D match to TRBD1 (5 bases). The sequencing input was PBMCs or T cells enriched from blood (not recorded which). The clonotype comes from a woman aged 45 to 65 who had recovered from COVID-19. DNA for the CDR3: TGTGCCAGCAGCTTAGCCAGGGTTGACAAAGCTTTCTTT. Protein sequence: CASSLARVDKAFF.